Shown below are 15 T cell receptor beta chains from a single sample sequenced in a study of blood T cell repertoires in COVID-19. Sequencing was performed with immunoSEQ multiplex PCR; in TCRdb, only in-frame clones are kept and a portion is missing. The repertoire holds about 250,000 clones, with around 85% as singletons. Sequenced material: peripheral blood. The receptors shown here come from a human donor with COVID-19, enrolled during active disease. The donor label of this sample is uncertain.

The rearrangement links TRBV28 to TRBJ1-5; 8 nucleotides agree with TRBD1. CDR3 size: 16 residues. With V trimmed by 3 bases and J by 0 bases, 4 bases remained unmatched. Germline assignment: CDR1 MDHEN and CDR2 SYDVKM. CDR3 bases: TGTGCCAGCAGTTTGGCGGGGACAGGTAGCAATCAGCCCCAGCATTTT. Amino acid sequence: CASSLAGTGSNQPQHF.

The chain uses TRBV2 and TRBJ1-2, with 8 bases matching TRBD1. This CDR3 contains 14 residues. Germline V lookup: CDR1 SNHLY, CDR2 FYNNEI. V lost 8 bases, J lost 2 bases, and 7 bases stayed unmatched. The CDR3 loop is CASGGQGQNYGYTF. The CDR3 bases are TGTGCCAGCGGTGGACAGGGCCAGAACTATGGCTACACCTTC.

This chain joins TRBV27 and TRBJ1-1; D perhaps matches TRBD1 (6 bases). The CDR3 has 14 amino acids. Trimming cost V 8 bases and J 1 base, with 14 bases left between them. In germline, CDR1 is MNHEY, CDR2 SMNVEV (reference sequence). CDR3 sequence (DNA): TGTGCCAGCCGCTGGACAGACCCGAACACTGAAGCTTTCTTT. Protein product: CASRWTDPNTEAFF.

The genes are TRBV27 and TRBJ1-1; 9 bases line up with TRBD1. Germline assignment: CDR1 MNHEY and CDR2 SMNVEV (reference sequence). The length of the CDR3 is 15 residues. V dropped 6 bases and J dropped 3; count of bases not matched to a gene: 8. Here the CDR3 reads CASRGQGGEYTEAFF. DNA for the CDR3: TGTGCCAGCAGGGGACAGGGAGGGGAGTACACTGAAGCTTTCTTT.

This chain uses TRBV4-1 with TRBJ1-5; the match to TRBD1 covers 9 bases. The CDR3 is made up of 15 amino acids. The junction had 5 bases not matched to a gene; V was cut back by 4 bases and J by 4 bases. Per germline, CDR1 MGHRA and CDR2 YSYEKL. Written as DNA, the CDR3 is TGCGCCAGCAGCCCGGGACAGGGTGTGAATCAGCCCCAGCATTTT. This sequence encodes CASSPGQGVNQPQHF.

This clone has only one observation. The chain links TRBV20-1 to TRBJ2-1; 13 bases align to TRBD2. The V segment lost 3 bases and the J segment 8 bases; nucleotides outside the gene matches: 10. The CDR3 contains 16 residues. Per the germline V gene, CDR1 is DFQATT and CDR2 is SNEGSKA (reference sequence). The CDR3 DNA sequence: TGCAGTGCTAGTCACAGGACTAGCGGGAGCTCGGATGAGCAGTTCTTC. As protein: CSASHRTSGSSDEQFF.

The chain couples TRBV6-1 to TRBJ1-5, with a tentative D call TRBD1 (5 bases). Germline assignment: CDR1 MNHNS and CDR2 SASEGT. V was shortened by 2 bases and J by 11 bases, with 10 bases between the two germline ends. This CDR3 spans 12 amino acids. CDR3 residues: CASSELRGTQHF. The CDR3 nucleotides read TGTGCCAGCAGTGAATTGCGGGGGACCCAGCATTTT.

Remarks on this clone: Other nucleotide sequences from this sample produce the same CDR3. CDR3 nucleotides: TGCGCCAGCAGCTTGGGAGTGAACACTGAAGCTTTCTTT. Protein: CASSLGVNTEAFF. The chain has TRBV5-1 and TRBJ1-1, with no clear D. The CDR3 consists of 13 residues. CDR1 SGHRS and CDR2 YFSETQ come from the germline V gene. Deletions cut 0 bases from V and 0 bases from J, with 3 bases between.

The chain carries TRBV7-9 and TRBJ1-6; no definite D call. Germline assignment: CDR1 SEHNR and CDR2 FQNEAQ (reference sequence). V lost 5 bases and J 3 bases, leaving 5 bases between the germline ends. CDR3 length: 13 residues. DNA of the CDR3: TGTGCCAGCAGCCCCGGCTATAATTCACCCCTCCACTTT. Protein: CASSPGYNSPLHF.

The genes are TRBV29-1 and TRBJ2-1, with 8 bases that match TRBD2. The germline V gene has CDR1 SQVTM and CDR2 ANQGSEA. CDR3 length: 12 residues. The trim removed 8 bases at V and 11 bases at J, leaving 11 bases unmatched. For the CDR3, the DNA is TGCAGCACCGGGGGGGAAGGGCCCCAGCAGTTCTTC. Amino acids: CSTGGEGPQQFF.

The chain is built from TRBV28 and TRBJ2-1; D is possibly TRBD2 (5 bases). The V end was cut by 6 bases, the J end by 5 bases, with 29 bases between. The CDR3 is 19 amino acids. Looked up from germline, CDR1 is MDHEN and CDR2 is SYDVKM. The CDR3 reads CASSFHRQRLTHSNNEQFF. The CDR3 DNA reads as TGTGCCAGCAGCTTTCACCGCCAGCGGCTTACACACTCGAACAATGAGCAGTTCTTC.

The chain links TRBV19 to TRBJ2-2; the match to TRBD1 covers 8 bases. The trim removed 5 bases at V and 5 bases at J, leaving 4 bases unmatched. The CDR3 runs 14 residues. In germline, CDR1 is LNHDA, CDR2 SQIVND (reference sequence). This CDR3 is CASSLRTGTGELFF. As DNA, the CDR3 is TGTGCCAGTAGTTTGCGGACAGGGACCGGGGAGCTGTTTTTT.

The V call is TRBV2, the J call TRBJ1-2; no clear D. There are 13 residues in the CDR3. The V end lost 3 bases, the J end lost 4 bases, and 9 bases lay between the germline ends. The germline V gene has CDR1 SNHLY and CDR2 FYNNEI. The CDR3 loop is CASSDGRVYGYTF. The CDR3 nucleotides are TGTGCCAGCAGTGATGGGCGGGTCTATGGCTACACCTTC.

Only one count was recorded for this clone. The V call is TRBV6-6, the J call TRBJ2-3, with TRBD1 as a possible D gene (6 bases). The germline V gene encodes CDR1 MNHNY and CDR2 SVGAGI (reference sequence). The CDR3 extends over 16 amino acids. V lost 10 bases and J lost 1, with 21 bases in between. CDR3 bases: TGTGCCACCGAGAACTCGGGCAGGGGTGGCACAGATACGCAGTATTTT. As protein: CATENSGRGGTDTQYF.

The V call is TRBV19, the J call TRBJ2-3, with D uncertain. The germline V gene has CDR1 LNHDA and CDR2 SQIVND (reference sequence). The CDR3 extends over 14 amino acids. Trimming took off 3 bases at V and 3 bases at J, with 10 bases between the two ends. The CDR3 DNA reads as TGTGCCAGTAGTATCCGACTCGGGACAGATACGCAGTATTTT. Translating gives CASSIRLGTDTQYF.